The 31 T cell receptor beta chains below were found in one sample sequenced in a study of cytomegalovirus exposure and HLA in healthy donors (dated by TCRdb to 2015 to 2018). The library was obtained by the immunoSEQ multiplex PCR assay. A mixture of 60 forward primers for TCR Vbeta segments and 13 reverse primers for TCR Jbeta segments was used in the multiplex PCR. TCRdb took this table from immuneACCESS and kept in-frame rearrangements with V and J called. Such tables lack part of the clones; where checked against another copy, unresolved V genes explain under half of the gap, and the rest is unexplained. The sample contains about 140,000 clones, roughly 80% of them found a single time. Under 2% of the sample lies in the top ten. The sequenced sample consisted of PBMCs. These receptors originate from a female donor in good health and CMV-seronegative.

The chain couples TRBV28 to TRBJ1-1; no definite D call. This CDR3 has 13 amino acids. Germline loops: CDR1 MDHEN, CDR2 SYDVKM. Trimming took 6 bases from V and 4 from J, leaving 12 bases between them. The CDR3 sequence: CASRAGRGTEAFF. CDR3 in DNA: TGTGCCAGCAGAGCTGGAAGAGGCACTGAAGCTTTCTTT.

The V call is TRBV10-3, the J call TRBJ1-2, with 7 nucleotides matching TRBD1. There are 14 residues in the CDR3. The V gene's germline CDR1 is ENHRY and CDR2 SYGVKD. J gave up 7 bases and V 6 bases, and 11 bases lay outside the gene matches. The CDR3 reads CAISTQTGTVGYTF. In DNA, the CDR3 is TGTGCCATCAGCACCCAGACAGGGACTGTTGGCTACACCTTC.

The V and J genes are TRBV15 and TRBJ1-5; 8 positions agree with TRBD1. Germline assignment: CDR1 LNHNV and CDR2 YYDKDF (reference sequence). The CDR3 runs to 15 residues. Trimming took 2 bases from V and 5 from J; bases not matched to a gene: 5. The CDR3 spells CATSRRTGTYQPQHF. In DNA form, the CDR3 reads TGTGCCACCAGCAGACGGACAGGGACGTATCAGCCCCAGCATTTT.

The J gene is TRBJ2-7, the V gene TRBV19; D is undetermined. CDR1 and CDR2 from the germline V gene are LNHDA and SQIVND (reference sequence). The CDR3 runs to 14 residues. Deletions cut 7 bases from V and 4 bases from J, with 17 bases between. For the CDR3, the DNA is TGTGCCAGTAAAATGGATCTAGAGGCTTACGAGCAGTACTTC. It encodes CASKMDLEAYEQYF.

This sequence joins TRBV4-2 and TRBJ2-1; TRBD1 matches at 8 bases. There are 14 residues in the CDR3. Looked up from germline, CDR1 is LGHNA and CDR2 is YNFKEQ. V was clipped by 5 bases and J by 5 bases; unmatched bases: 5. CDR3 nucleotides: TGTGCCAGCAGCGCTCGGACAGGGAACAATGAGCAGTTCTTC. It translates to CASSARTGNNEQFF.

The V gene is TRBV7-8, the J gene TRBJ1-1, with 8 bases identical to TRBD1. The trim removed 5 bases at V and 2 bases at J, leaving 16 bases unmatched. Per the germline V gene, CDR1 is SGHVS and CDR2 is FQNEAQ. The CDR3 has 18 residues. CDR3: CASSQARQGTFNNTEAFF. In DNA form, the CDR3 reads TGTGCCAGCAGCCAAGCCCGACAGGGGACGTTTAACAACACTGAAGCTTTCTTT.

As DNA, the CDR3 is TGTGCCAGCAGTTCCCTTAGCGGGAGCTCCTACAATGAGCAGTTCTTC. This sequence encodes CASSSLSGSSYNEQFF. This chain joins TRBV6-5 and TRBJ2-1; 9 bases are shared with TRBD2. The trim removed 4 bases at V and 0 bases at J, leaving 4 bases unmatched. Germline lookup yields CDR1 MNHEY and CDR2 SVGAGI. The CDR3 is made up of 16 amino acids.

The J gene is TRBJ2-5, the V gene TRBV6-5, with a weak D call TRBD1 (7 bases). The J call may not be correct, given that the DNA end is closer to TRBJ2-7. The CDR3 sequence is 13 residues long. Germline loops: CDR1 MNHEY, CDR2 SVGAGI. The CDR3 sequence is CASSLLRGAEQYF. The CDR3 bases are TGTGCCAGCAGCCTACTCAGGGGGGCCGAGCAGTACTTC.

The V and J genes are TRBV9 and TRBJ1-2, with 7 positions matching TRBD1. Germline V gives CDR1 SGDLS, CDR2 YYNGEE. CDR3 length: 13 amino acids. The ends lost 3 bases at V and 4 bases at J; junction bases unmatched: 3. CDR3 coding DNA: TGTGCCAGCAGCGCGACAGGGTCCTATGGCTACACCTTC. It codes for CASSATGSYGYTF.

This chain connects TRBV19 to TRBJ1-4; D perhaps matches TRBD1 (6 bases). V was cut by 2 bases and J by 7 bases, with 14 bases left in between. Germline V gene lookup returns CDR1 LNHDA and CDR2 SQIVND (reference sequence). The CDR3 consists of 15 residues. The CDR3 nucleotides read TGTGCCAGTAGTATAAGCGGGGGGCTGGGTGAAAAACTGTTTTTT. This sequence encodes CASSISGGLGEKLFF.

This clone was counted between two and nine times. The chain employs TRBV5-1 and TRBJ1-1, with TRBD1 matching over 8 bases. The CDR3 covers 16 residues. Germline CDR1 and CDR2: SGHRS and YFSETQ. Trimming removed 2 bases from V and 0 bases from J; junction bases left unmatched: 6. The DNA of the CDR3 is TGCGCCAGCAGCTTCCGGCAGGGGGCCATGAACACTGAAGCTTTCTTT. This codes for CASSFRQGAMNTEAFF.

The chain links TRBV6-5 to TRBJ2-1, with 10 bases aligning to TRBD2. The CDR3 sequence is 14 residues long. The ends lost 8 bases at V and 9 bases at J; junction bases unmatched: 10. Per germline, CDR1 MNHEY and CDR2 SVGAGI. The CDR3 DNA follows: TGTGCCAGCCTCGGGCTAGCGGGAGTCGGTGAGCAGTTCTTC. Translation: CASLGLAGVGEQFF.

This sequence joins TRBV7-9 and TRBJ2-3; 10 positions agree with TRBD1. The V segment lost 6 bases and the J segment 3 bases; nucleotides outside the gene matches: 3. Germline assignment: CDR1 SEHNR and CDR2 FQNEAQ (reference sequence). This CDR3 has 14 amino acids. Written as DNA, the CDR3 is TGTGCCAGCAGGGGGACAGGGGCGACAGATACGCAGTATTTT. Its protein is CASRGTGATDTQYF.

This rearrangement joins TRBV11-1 to TRBJ2-7; 9 bases match TRBD1. The germline V gene has CDR1 SGHAT and CDR2 FQDESV (reference sequence). The J segment lost 0 bases and the V segment lost 5 bases, leaving 11 bases of the junction unmatched. The CDR3 loop spans 17 amino acids. In DNA, the CDR3 is TGTGCCAGCAGCCGTCGTTCCGGGACAGGGAACTCCTACGAGCAGTACTTC. This encodes CASSRRSGTGNSYEQYF.

The V and J genes are TRBV6-1 and TRBJ2-4, with D perhaps matching TRBD2 (6 bases). This CDR3 is 12 amino acids long. V gave up 0 bases and J gave up 15 bases, with 12 bases separating them. Germline V CDR1 and CDR2: MNHNS, SASEGT. For the CDR3, the DNA is TGTGCCAGCAGTGAAGCCGGGAGAGCGGGGTACTTC. It yields the protein CASSEAGRAGYF.

The rearrangement links TRBV5-1 to TRBJ1-3, with 7 bases that match TRBD1. V lost 6 bases and J lost 0; bases outside the gene matches: 6. The CDR3 covers 15 residues. Per the germline V gene, CDR1 is SGHRS and CDR2 is YFSETQ. CDR3 residues: CASTLGQSSGNTIYF. CDR3 sequence (DNA): TGCGCCAGCACCCTGGGACAGAGCTCTGGAAACACCATATATTTT.

The CDR3 nucleotides read TGCGCCAGCAGTGAGATACAGGGGGCCGGCTACACCTTC. Amino acids: CASSEIQGAGYTF. The chain links TRBV10-1 to TRBJ1-2, with 9 bases lining up with TRBD1. Trimming took 2 bases from V and 8 from J; bases not matched to a gene: 3. The CDR3 runs to 13 residues. Germline V lookup: CDR1 WNHNN, CDR2 SYGVQD (reference sequence).

This chain uses TRBV5-6 with TRBJ2-1, with D tentatively TRBD2 (5 bases). The CDR3 totals 15 residues. Deletions cut 5 bases from V and 5 bases from J, with 17 bases between. Germline loops: CDR1 SGHDT, CDR2 YYEEEE. CDR3 in amino acids: CASRRDATFNNEQFF. The CDR3 bases are TGTGCCAGCAGGAGGGATGCAACCTTCAACAATGAGCAGTTCTTC.

This clone was observed once. CDR3 coding DNA: TGTGCCAGCAGTCCCACTCGGGACAGGGGCTATGGCTACACCTTC. Translating gives CASSPTRDRGYGYTF. The chain couples TRBV27 to TRBJ1-2; 10 bases align to TRBD1. The CDR3 length is 15 residues. The V segment lost 5 bases and the J segment 4 bases; nucleotides outside the gene matches: 7. In germline, CDR1 is MNHEY, CDR2 SMNVEV (reference sequence).

The V gene is TRBV6-5, the J gene TRBJ2-7; 7 bases agree with TRBD1. Trimming at V came to 8 bases and at J to 2 bases, leaving 12 bases not matched to a gene. Germline V CDR1 and CDR2: MNHEY, SVGAGI. The length of the CDR3 is 15 residues. The CDR3, as DNA: TGTGCCAGCCGGCCGCCCGGGGACAGCCCCTACGAGCAGTACTTC. This encodes CASRPPGDSPYEQYF.

The genes are TRBV5-4 and TRBJ1-1; no reliable D call. Trimming stripped 4 bases from V and 1 base from J, with 11 bases between. CDR3 length: 14 residues. Germline-derived CDR1 and CDR2 are SGHNT and YYREEE (reference sequence). The CDR3 protein is CASSPSGPNTEAFF. The CDR3 DNA is TGTGCCAGCAGCCCCTCTGGGCCGAACACTGAAGCTTTCTTT.

The rearrangement joins TRBV7-9 to TRBJ2-1; 8 bases fit TRBD1. The length of the CDR3 is 16 residues. J was trimmed by 4 bases and V by 4 bases; bases with no gene match: 9. Germline V lookup: CDR1 SEHNR, CDR2 FQNEAQ (reference sequence). The CDR3 region is CASSSMSNRGYNEQFF. The CDR3 DNA sequence: TGTGCCAGCAGCTCTATGTCGAACAGGGGGTACAATGAGCAGTTCTTC.

This clone was seen just once. V gene TRBV9 combines with J gene TRBJ2-1, with 12 nucleotides matching TRBD2. The germline V gene has CDR1 SGDLS and CDR2 YYNGEE. The CDR3 has 19 residues. After removal of 0 bases from V and 4 bases from J, the junction contained 11 bases not matched to a gene. CDR3 sequence: CASSVGLAGAGGLYNEQFF. CDR3 DNA sequence: TGTGCCAGCAGCGTAGGACTAGCGGGAGCCGGCGGGTTATACAATGAGCAGTTCTTC. The whole variable domain, filled in from reference TRBV9 and TRBJ2-1, reads DSGVTQTPKHLITATGQRVTLRCSPRSGDLSVYWYQQSLDQGLQFLIQYYNGEERAKGNILERFSAQQFPDLHSELNLSSLELGDSALYFCASSVGLAGAGGLYNEQFFGPGTRLTVL.

This clone was seen only once. The chain's CDR3 is CASSFQPGTGSGNTIYF. CDR3 nucleotide sequence: TGCGCCAGCAGCTTCCAACCCGGGACAGGGTCCGGAAACACCATATATTTT. This chain connects TRBV5-1 to TRBJ1-3; 9 bases map to TRBD1. V gave up 2 bases and J gave up 4 bases; unmatched junction bases: 10. This CDR3 has 17 residues. The germline V gene has CDR1 SGHRS and CDR2 YFSETQ.

The chain links TRBV7-2 to TRBJ1-1; 9 bases are shared with TRBD1. Trimming at V came to 3 bases and at J to 5 bases, leaving 1 base not matched to a gene. CDR1 is SGHTA, CDR2 FQGNSA, per germline. The CDR3 covers 13 residues. In DNA, the CDR3 is TGTGCCAGCAGCTTCGACAGGGGGACTGAAGCTTTCTTT. Translation gives CASSFDRGTEAFF.

V is TRBV6-5 and J is TRBJ1-4; possible D gene TRBD1, 6 bases. Germline-derived CDR1 and CDR2 are MNHEY and SVGAGI. The CDR3 spans 16 residues. Between the trimmed V and J ends, which lost 3 bases and 0 bases, there was a span of 11 bases. The CDR3 nucleotides read TGTGCCAGCAGTTATCGGGACACCCCAACTAATGAAAAACTGTTTTTT. It is translated as CASSYRDTPTNEKLFF.

This chain joins TRBV7-3 and TRBJ2-2; 9 bases map to TRBD1. The V gene end was trimmed by 3 bases and the J gene end by 5 bases; junction bases not matched to a gene: 7. Germline CDR1 SGHTA, CDR2 FQGTGA. This CDR3 comprises 16 residues. CDR3 residues: CASSFYRGQDTGELFF. For the CDR3, the DNA is TGTGCCAGCAGCTTTTACAGGGGGCAGGATACCGGGGAGCTGTTTTTT.

The chain combines TRBV14 with TRBJ2-5, with D perhaps TRBD1 (5 bases). Trimming removed 1 base from V and 4 bases from J, with 10 bases in between. CDR3 length: 14 amino acids. Germline V gene sequence: CDR1 SGHDN, CDR2 FVKESK. CDR3 sequence (DNA): TGTGCCAGCAGCCAAGGTGGAAGGGGAGAGACCCAGTACTTC. It encodes CASSQGGRGETQYF.

The rearrangement links TRBV5-8 to TRBJ1-4; D unresolved. Germline assignment: CDR1 SGHTS and CDR2 YDEGEE. The CDR3 runs to 15 residues. Trimming stripped 4 bases from V and 0 bases from J, with 10 bases between. The CDR3 is CASSLTVATNEKLFF. For the CDR3, the DNA is TGTGCCAGCAGCCTAACGGTGGCAACTAATGAAAAACTGTTTTTT.

The chain joins TRBV18 to TRBJ1-5; D perhaps matches TRBD1 (6 bases). Per germline, CDR1 KGHSH and CDR2 LQKENI. The CDR3 is 13 residues long. Between the trimmed V and J ends, which lost 4 bases and 5 bases, there was a span of 9 bases. CDR3 loop: CASSRTVDQPQHF. As DNA, the CDR3 is TGTGCCAGCTCACGGACAGTGGATCAGCCCCAGCATTTT.

The genes are TRBV25-1 and TRBJ1-1; 7 bases align to TRBD1. The CDR3 runs 13 residues. V lost 6 bases to trimming and J lost 3 bases; unmatched junction nucleotides: 4. Germline CDR1 reads MGHDK; CDR2 reads SYGVNS. The CDR3 DNA follows: TGTGCCAGCAGGCGTGGACAGGACACTGAAGCTTTCTTT. It codes for CASRRGQDTEAFF.